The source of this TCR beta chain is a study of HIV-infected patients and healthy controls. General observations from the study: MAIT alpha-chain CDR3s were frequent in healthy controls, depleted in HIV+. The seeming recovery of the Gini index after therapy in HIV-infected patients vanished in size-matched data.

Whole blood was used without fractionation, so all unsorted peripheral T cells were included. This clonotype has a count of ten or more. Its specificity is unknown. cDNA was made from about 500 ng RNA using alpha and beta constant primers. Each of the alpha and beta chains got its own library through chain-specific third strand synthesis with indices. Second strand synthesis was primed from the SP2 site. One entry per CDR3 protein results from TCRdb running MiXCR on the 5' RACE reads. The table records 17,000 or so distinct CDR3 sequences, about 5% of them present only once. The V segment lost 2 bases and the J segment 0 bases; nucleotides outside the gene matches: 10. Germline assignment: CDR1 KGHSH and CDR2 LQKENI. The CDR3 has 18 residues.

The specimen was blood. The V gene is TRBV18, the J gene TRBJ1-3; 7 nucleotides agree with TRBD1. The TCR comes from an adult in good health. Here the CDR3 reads CASSPSTGAASSGNTIYF. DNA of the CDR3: TGTGCCAGCTCACCATCTACAGGGGCAGCCTCCTCTGGAAACACCATATATTTT.